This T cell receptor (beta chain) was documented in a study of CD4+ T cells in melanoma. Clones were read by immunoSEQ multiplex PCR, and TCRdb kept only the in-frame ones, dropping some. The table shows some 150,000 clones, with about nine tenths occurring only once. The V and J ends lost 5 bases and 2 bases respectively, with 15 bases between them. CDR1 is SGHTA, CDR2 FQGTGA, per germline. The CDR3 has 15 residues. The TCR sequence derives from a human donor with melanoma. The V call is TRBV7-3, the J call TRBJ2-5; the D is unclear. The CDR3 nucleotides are TGTGCCAGCAGCGCCACGAGCAACAGACAAGAGACCCAGTACTTC. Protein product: CASSATSNRQETQYF.